A selection of T cell receptor beta chains follows, all from one sample in a study of T cell clones after liver transplantation. Sequenced by immunoSEQ multiplex PCR; TCRdb stores in-frame clones only, minus some. The sample has around 80,000 clones; around four fifths are singletons. This material consisted of CD4+ T cells from blood, taken almost 47 months after liver transplant. These receptors all stem from a human patient who received a liver transplant. Certain T cells may be donor cells from the graft. Each CDR3 is given with its conserved first and last residue. The D gene is left open where the match is weak. Clone size is shown for a subset of rows, as once, few, many or a class of expanded clone.

CDR3 protein,CDR3 DNA,V gene,J gene,D gene,clone size
CASSYSEGNLFF,TGTGCCAGCAGTTACTCGGAGGGTAACCTGTTTTTT,TRBV6-6,TRBJ1-4,.,.
CASSTGLAYEQYF,TGTGCCAGTAGTACAGGACTAGCCTACGAGCAGTACTTC,TRBV19,TRBJ2-7,TRBD2,once
CASIRMNEQYF,TGTGCCAGCATACGGATGAACGAGCAGTACTTC,TRBV2,TRBJ2-7,.,.
CAWSPLGEGGDTEAFF,TGTGCCTGGAGTCCCCTTGGGGAGGGTGGCGACACTGAAGCTTTCTTT,TRBV30,TRBJ1-1,.,once
CASSRTGGVSGANVLTF,TGTGCCAGCAGTCGGACAGGGGGGGTATCTGGGGCCAACGTCCTGACTTTC,TRBV28,TRBJ2-6,TRBD1,.
CASSIDPRTSGSVTQYF,TGTGCCAGTAGTATAGATCCTCGGACTAGCGGGAGCGTTACGCAGTATTTT,TRBV19,TRBJ2-3,TRBD2,.
CASSKSGRVALNQPQHF,TGTGCCAGCAGCAAATCGGGCAGGGTGGCCCTTAATCAGCCCCAGCATTTT,TRBV21-1,TRBJ1-5,.,.
CASSLGGAGDEKLFF,TGCGCCAGCAGCTTGGGCGGAGCTGGGGATGAAAAACTGTTTTTT,TRBV5-1,TRBJ1-4,.,.
CASSLGVRDTQYF,TGTGCCAGCAGCTTAGGGGTTAGGGATACGCAGTATTTT,TRBV11-2,TRBJ2-3,.,.
CASSLYRAGANVLTF,TGTGCCAGTAGCCTATACAGGGCTGGGGCCAACGTCCTGACTTTC,TRBV7-9,TRBJ2-6,.,.
CASRMGHLNTEAFF,TGTGCCAGTAGGATGGGACACTTGAACACTGAAGCTTTCTTT,TRBV19,TRBJ1-1,.,.
CASSLTGTSGADTQYF,TGTGCCAGCAGCCTAACCGGGACGTCGGGCGCAGATACGCAGTATTTT,TRBV11-2,TRBJ2-3,.,.
CASSLPPSYEQYF,TGTGCCAGCAGCTTGCCCCCGTCCTACGAGCAGTACTTC,TRBV5-4,TRBJ2-7,.,.
CATSRDILSWSHSGANVLTF,TGTGCCACCAGCAGAGACATTTTAAGCTGGTCCCACTCTGGGGCCAACGTCCTGACTTTC,TRBV15,TRBJ2-6,.,.
CASSYTGTGGTDTQYF,TGTGCCAGCAGCTATACCGGGACAGGAGGCACAGATACGCAGTATTTT,TRBV11-3,TRBJ2-3,TRBD1,.
CASSLAGGRGYNEQFF,TGTGCCAGCAGCCTTGCGGGCGGGAGGGGTTACAATGAGCAGTTCTTC,TRBV14,TRBJ2-1,TRBD2,.
CASSVGGAYEQYF,TGTGCCAGCAGTGTGGGAGGGGCCTACGAGCAGTACTTC,TRBV2,TRBJ2-7,TRBD2,.
CASSNPPGGSLNIQYF,TGTGCCAGCAGTAATCCCCCGGGGGGGAGTCTAAACATTCAGTACTTC,TRBV2,TRBJ2-4,TRBD2,.
CASSVQTVSNQPQHF,TGTGCCAGCAGTGTTCAAACAGTTAGCAATCAGCCCCAGCATTTT,TRBV2,TRBJ1-5,.,.
CASSLEQETQYF,TGCGCCAGCAGCTTGGAACAAGAGACCCAGTACTTC,TRBV5-1,TRBJ2-5,.,few
CASSSQTGKGYTF,TGTGCCAGCAGTTCCCAGACAGGGAAGGGCTACACCTTC,TRBV27,TRBJ1-2,TRBD1,few
CASSAAGYGYTF,TGTGCCAGCAGCGCGGCAGGCTATGGCTACACCTTC,TRBV9,TRBJ1-2,.,few
CASSLPKNSNEQYF,TGCGCCAGCAGCTTACCAAAAAACTCAAACGAGCAGTACTTC,TRBV5-1,TRBJ2-7,.,.
CASMGGPSYEQYF,TGTGCCAGCATGGGGGGTCCCTCCTACGAGCAGTACTTC,TRBV11-1,TRBJ2-7,.,.
CATSREISGTGNNYGYTF,TGTGCCACCAGCAGAGAAATTTCCGGGACAGGGAATAACTATGGCTACACCTTC,TRBV15,TRBJ1-2,TRBD1,.
CASMRGAGGYTF,TGTGCCAGCATGCGGGGGGCTGGCGGCTACACCTTC,TRBV28,TRBJ1-2,.,.
CASSLTGPRREKLFF,TGTGCCAGCAGTCTAACGGGACCACGTCGGGAAAAACTGTTTTTT,TRBV27,TRBJ1-4,.,.
CASSPESGANVLTF,TGTGCCAGCAGTCCAGAATCCGGGGCCAACGTCCTGACTTTC,TRBV2,TRBJ2-6,.,.
CASSPRVASNVYEQYF,TGTGCCAGCAGCCCCCGGGTAGCGAGCAATGTCTACGAGCAGTACTTC,TRBV7-2,TRBJ2-7,.,.
CASSSRQGGHTEAFF,TGTGCCAGTAGTTCAAGACAGGGTGGGCACACTGAAGCTTTCTTT,TRBV19,TRBJ1-1,TRBD1,.
CASSPLMASYEQYF,TGCGCCAGCAGCCCCCTAATGGCATCCTACGAGCAGTACTTC,TRBV4-3,TRBJ2-7,.,.
CASSSLTGEGQPQHF,TGTGCCAGCAGTTCCCTTACAGGGGAGGGTCAGCCCCAGCATTTT,TRBV6-5,TRBJ1-5,TRBD1,.
CASSLGADTQYF,TGCGCCAGCAGCTTGGGGGCGGATACGCAGTATTTT,TRBV5-1,TRBJ2-3,.,.
CASSLDGRRGGSYGYTF,TGTGCCAGCAGCTTAGACGGGCGCAGGGGAGGAAGCTATGGCTACACCTTC,TRBV11-2,TRBJ1-2,.,.
CASSHAGRGRSLGTGELFF,TGCGCCAGCAGCCACGCGGGCAGGGGAAGGTCTTTAGGCACCGGGGAGCTGTTTTTT,TRBV4-1,TRBJ2-2,.,.
CASSLGTLYNEQFF,TGCGCCAGCAGCTTAGGGACCTTGTACAATGAGCAGTTCTTC,TRBV5-1,TRBJ2-1,.,once
CASSPRHLGGYNEQFF,TGTGCCAGCAGCCCCCGACATCTTGGAGGGTACAATGAGCAGTTCTTC,TRBV9,TRBJ2-1,.,.